The 6 T cell receptor beta chains below come from one sample, sequenced in a study of cytomegalovirus exposure and HLA in healthy donors. Both 60 Vbeta primers and 13 Jbeta primers went into the PCR. TCRdb's copy holds only in-frame clones and misses some; the assay was immunoSEQ multiplex PCR. Among some 200,000 clones listed, 75% to 90% were seen once. The sequenced sample was PBMCs. Receptors were obtained from a woman between 18 and 29 years old in good health and CMV-seronegative.

V is TRBV5-6 and J is TRBJ2-5, with D possibly matching TRBD2 (6 bases). The J call could be wrong; TRBJ2-7 is a better fit for the DNA end. The CDR3 contains 12 residues. Germline-derived CDR1 and CDR2 are SGHDT and YYEEEE. The CDR3 loop is CASSGTSHEQYF. In DNA form, the CDR3 reads TGTGCCAGCAGCGGGACTTCCCACGAGCAGTACTTC.

The J gene is TRBJ2-7, the V gene TRBV10-3; TRBD2 might be the D (7 bases). From germline, CDR1 is ENHRY and CDR2 SYGVKD. The CDR3 has 14 residues. Trimming took off 3 bases at V and 7 bases at J, with 16 bases between the two ends. Written as DNA, the CDR3 is TGTGCCATCAGTGACAGGGGAGGGTCGGGAGAGCAGTACTTC. Translated, it gives CAISDRGGSGEQYF.

The chain recombines TRBV14 with TRBJ2-2; D not certain. V was clipped by 0 bases and J by 4 bases, with 15 bases between them. This CDR3 region has 17 residues. CDR1 and CDR2 (germline): SGHDN, FVKESK. The CDR3 spells CASSQDLADLGTGELFF. In DNA, the CDR3 is TGTGCCAGCAGCCAAGATCTTGCGGATCTCGGCACCGGGGAGCTGTTTTTT.

This chain links TRBV18 with TRBJ2-2, with D perhaps TRBD1 (5 bases). Looked up from germline, CDR1 is KGHSH and CDR2 is LQKENI. Trimming stripped 3 bases from V and 2 bases from J, with 10 bases between. The CDR3 loop spans 15 amino acids. CDR3 loop: CASSPRQPNTGELFF. DNA of the CDR3: TGTGCCAGCTCACCGAGACAGCCTAACACCGGGGAGCTGTTTTTT.

This chain joins TRBV7-2 and TRBJ2-6, with D unresolved. The CDR3 covers 15 residues. V lost 2 bases and J 0 bases, leaving 5 bases between the germline ends. Per the germline V gene, CDR1 is SGHTA and CDR2 is FQGNSA. Here the CDR3 reads CASSLYLSGANVLTF. The CDR3 coding sequence is TGTGCCAGCAGCTTATATCTCTCTGGGGCCAACGTCCTGACTTTC.

This sequence joins TRBV6-1 and TRBJ2-1, with 11 bases identical to TRBD2. CDR3 length equals 16 residues. The V gene's germline CDR1 is MNHNS and CDR2 SASEGT. V dropped 3 bases and J dropped 4; count of bases not matched to a gene: 5. CDR3 amino acids: CASSEGTSGPYNEQFF. The CDR3, as DNA: TGTGCCAGCAGTGAGGGGACTAGCGGACCATACAATGAGCAGTTCTTC.